The following is a T cell receptor beta chain sequence with its context. Its antigen is unidentified. This sample was included in a study of cytomegalovirus exposure and HLA in healthy donors. Turning to the study itself: HLA-typed donors were the source of roughly 80 million unique TCRs held in an early data release. Findings and caveats of the study: Previously analyzed data showed that most TCR beta V segments were productive at a frequency of about 90% or about 30%. On later analysis, the bulk of CMV-associated TCR beta chains appeared to be HLA-restricted.

V lost 1 base, J lost 6 bases, and 12 bases lay in between. The CDR3 has 14 residues. Germline V gene sequence: CDR1 SEHNR, CDR2 FQNEAQ (reference sequence). 60 Vbeta and 13 Jbeta primers were used in PCR. Original methodology: Later reanalysis found roughly 80 million unique TCR beta chains, roughly 10 million of them shared. Produced via immunoSEQ multiplex PCR; TCRdb's table is partial and in-frame only. Clone size and V and J calls were adopted from that table, with D and trimming inferred from the DNA. The table shows some 90,000 clones, with just over 75% occurring only once. The rearrangement joins TRBV7-9 to TRBJ1-2, with a possible D match to TRBD1 (5 bases). The TCR was taken from a man under 40 in good health and CMV-seronegative. Source material: PBMCs. CDR3 region: CASSLVGASHGYTF. Written as DNA, the CDR3 is TGTGCCAGCAGCTTAGTAGGGGCATCCCATGGCTACACCTTC.